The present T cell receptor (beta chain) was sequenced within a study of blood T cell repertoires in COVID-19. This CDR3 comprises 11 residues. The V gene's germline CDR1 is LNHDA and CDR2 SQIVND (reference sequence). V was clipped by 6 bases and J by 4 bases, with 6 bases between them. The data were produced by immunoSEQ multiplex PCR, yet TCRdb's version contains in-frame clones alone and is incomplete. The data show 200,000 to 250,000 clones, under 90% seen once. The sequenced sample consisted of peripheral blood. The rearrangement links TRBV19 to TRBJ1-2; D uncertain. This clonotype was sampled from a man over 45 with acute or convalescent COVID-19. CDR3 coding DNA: TGTGCCAGTAGGGACTCCTATGGCTACACCTTC. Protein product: CASRDSYGYTF.